The source of this T cell receptor beta chain is a study of blood T cell repertoires in COVID-19. Study-level information: The cDNA or gDNA used as material had been derived from T cells, B-cell-depleted T cells, or PBMCs.

The V segment lost 5 bases and the J segment 4 bases; nucleotides outside the gene matches: 8. CDR1 and CDR2 (germline): MNHEY, SVGEGT. The CDR3 is 15 amino acids. Profiled with immunoSEQ multiplex PCR; TCRdb holds only in-frame clones, not every one. The data contain about 89,000 clones, about four fifths of them seen just once; the ten biggest clones take up roughly 6%. V usage is TRBV6-2 or TRBV6-3 and J usage is TRBJ1-2; the match to TRBD1 covers 9 bases. The source is a man aged 65 to 85 with COVID-19, enrolled during active disease. The specimen was peripheral blood. The CDR3 DNA is TGTGCCAGCAGTAACCGGGACAGGGTCCCCTATGGCTACACCTTC. The encoded protein is CASSNRDRVPYGYTF.